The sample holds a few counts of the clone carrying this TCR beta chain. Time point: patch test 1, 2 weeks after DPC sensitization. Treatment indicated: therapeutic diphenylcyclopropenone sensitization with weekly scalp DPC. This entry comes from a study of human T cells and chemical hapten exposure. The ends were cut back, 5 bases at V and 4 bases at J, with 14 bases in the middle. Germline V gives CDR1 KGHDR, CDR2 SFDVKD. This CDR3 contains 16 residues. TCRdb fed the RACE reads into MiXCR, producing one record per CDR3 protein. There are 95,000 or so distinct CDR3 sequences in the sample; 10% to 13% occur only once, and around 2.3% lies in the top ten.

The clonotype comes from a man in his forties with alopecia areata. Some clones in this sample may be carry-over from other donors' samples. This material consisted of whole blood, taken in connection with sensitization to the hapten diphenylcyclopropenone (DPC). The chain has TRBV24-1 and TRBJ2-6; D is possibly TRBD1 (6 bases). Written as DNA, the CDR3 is TGTGCCACCAGTGTACTGGGGGCGCAAGGGGCCAACGTCCTGACTTTC. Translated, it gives CATSVLGAQGANVLTF.